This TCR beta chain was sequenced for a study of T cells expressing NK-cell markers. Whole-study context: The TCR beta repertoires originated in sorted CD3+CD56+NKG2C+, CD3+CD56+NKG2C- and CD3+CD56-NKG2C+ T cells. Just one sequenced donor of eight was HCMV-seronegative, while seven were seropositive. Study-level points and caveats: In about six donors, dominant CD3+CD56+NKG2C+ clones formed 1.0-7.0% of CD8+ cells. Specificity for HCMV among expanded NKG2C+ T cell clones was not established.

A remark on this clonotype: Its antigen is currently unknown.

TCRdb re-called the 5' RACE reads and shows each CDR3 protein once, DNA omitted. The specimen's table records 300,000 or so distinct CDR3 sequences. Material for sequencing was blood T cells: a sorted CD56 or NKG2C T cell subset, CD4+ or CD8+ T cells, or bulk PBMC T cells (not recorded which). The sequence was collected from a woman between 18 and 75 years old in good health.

The CDR3 loop reads CASSSQPGGVNEQYF. The V and J genes are TRBV5-1 and TRBJ2-7; TCRdb returns TRBD1, unconfirmable since there is no DNA. This CDR3 spans 15 amino acids. Germline V CDR1 and CDR2: SGHRS, YFSETQ.